These 14 T cell receptor beta chains came from one sample sequenced in a study of beta chain features in type 1 diabetes (dated by TCRdb to the late 2010s). The receptor library was made with the immunoSEQ multiplex PCR assay. The High Capacity cDNA Reverse Transcription Kit was used to reverse transcribe all of the isolated RNA, meaning that expressed TCRB transcripts were what got sequenced. TCRdb carries this immuneACCESS record with in-frame sequences only. Its versions omit some clonotypes, under half of them owing to an unresolved V gene in the studies checked, with the rest unexplained. The sample table lists roughly 370,000 clones, approximately 13% of them with a count of one. 0.035% to 0.045% of the sample is taken by the ten largest. Sample: naive CD4+ T cells from blood. Taken with the paper, the label for cell subset or site translates to: true naive CD4+ T cells. The receptors were gathered from a young man in good health.

This rearrangement joins TRBV10-3 to TRBJ2-7; D uncertain. Germline V gene sequence: CDR1 ENHRY, CDR2 SYGVKD. V lost 5 bases to trimming and J lost 2 bases, with 10 bases between them. CDR3 size: 13 residues. The DNA for the CDR3 is TGTGCCATCAGTTTGGGCTCCACCTACGAGCAGTACGTC. This sequence encodes CAISLGSTYEQYV.

This clone was recorded a few times. This chain joins TRBV5-1 and TRBJ2-7; tentative D call: TRBD2 (5 bases). The length of the CDR3 is 13 residues. The germline V gene has CDR1 SGHRS and CDR2 YFSETQ. V gave up 4 bases and J gave up 4 bases, with 12 bases separating them. The CDR3 reads CASSPGDWYEQYF. The CDR3 nucleotides are TGCGCCAGCAGCCCCGGGGATTGGTACGAGCAGTACTTC.

There are a few counts of this clone. This sequence joins TRBV4-3 and TRBJ2-3, with unresolved D. V was trimmed by 1 base and J by 2 bases, leaving 16 bases between them. The V gene's germline CDR1 is LGHNA and CDR2 YSLEER. The CDR3 is 17 amino acids. In nucleotides, the CDR3 is TGCGCCAGCAGCCAAGGGGGTCGACGCTGGAACACAGATACGCAGTATTTT. It is translated as CASSQGGRRWNTDTQYF.

A few counts support this clone. The V call is TRBV4-1, the J call TRBJ1-3; possibly TRBD1 for D (6 bases). The V end lost 1 base, the J end lost 0 bases, and 13 bases lay between the germline ends. The CDR3 runs 17 residues. Germline V CDR1 and CDR2: MGHRA, YSYEKL. The CDR3 DNA reads as TGCGCCAGCAGCCAAGGGCCGGGGGCCAGCTCTGGAAACACCATATATTTT. This codes for CASSQGPGASSGNTIYF.

This clone has just a few counts. The rearrangement uses TRBV27 and TRBJ2-5; the match to TRBD2 covers 9 bases. Germline CDR1 MNHEY, CDR2 SMNVEV (reference sequence). The CDR3 consists of 17 residues. The ends lost 4 bases at V and 5 bases at J; junction bases unmatched: 14. CDR3 in DNA: TGTGCCAGCAGTTCCCAAATTAGCGGGAGTTTGCGTGAGACCCAGTACTTC. Residues: CASSSQISGSLRETQYF.

The V call is TRBV2, the J call TRBJ2-1; D call uncertain. Trimming stripped 8 bases from V and 6 bases from J, with 14 bases between. The CDR3 is 13 amino acids. Germline-derived CDR1 and CDR2 are SNHLY and FYNNEI. The CDR3: CASLEETLNEQFF. CDR3 bases: TGTGCCAGCTTAGAGGAAACTCTCAATGAGCAGTTCTTC. Variable domain in full (rest from reference TRBV2 and TRBJ2-1): EPEVTQTPSHQVTQMGQEVILRCVPISNHLYFYWYRQILGQKVEFLVSFYNNEISEKSEIFDDQFSVERPDGSNFTLKIRSTKLEDSAMYFCASLEETLNEQFFGPGTRLTVL.

This clone was observed a handful of times. J is TRBJ2-3 and V is TRBV13, with no clear D. Germline-derived CDR1 and CDR2 are PRHDT and FYEKMQ (reference sequence). The CDR3 covers 15 residues. V dropped 5 bases and J dropped 0 bases, with 12 bases sitting between them. CDR3: CASSPLWVSTDTQYF. CDR3 sequence (DNA): TGTGCCAGCAGCCCCTTATGGGTTAGCACAGATACGCAGTATTTT.

This clone appeared a few times. This sequence joins TRBV14 and TRBJ2-7, with D possibly TRBD2 on 6 matching bases. This CDR3 is built from 15 residues. CDR1 SGHDN and CDR2 FVKESK come from the germline V gene. V lost 4 bases and J 4 bases, leaving 17 bases between the germline ends. The CDR3 loop is CASSPRDLGVYEQYF. CDR3 nucleotides: TGTGCCAGCAGCCCCCGGGACTTAGGCGTTTACGAGCAGTACTTC.

This sequence joins TRBV10-3 and TRBJ2-3; D is unclear. CDR1 is ENHRY, CDR2 SYGVKD, per germline. V lost 4 bases to trimming and J lost 7 bases, with 18 bases between them. The CDR3 contains 15 residues. The CDR3 reads CAISGTEKRLNTQYF. In nucleotides, the CDR3 is TGTGCCATCAGTGGGACCGAGAAAAGACTCAATACGCAGTATTTT.

In its sample, this clone was seen many times. This chain joins TRBV14 and TRBJ2-1; D not resolved. V was clipped by 0 bases and J by 3 bases, with 12 bases between them. Germline-derived CDR1 and CDR2 are SGHDN and FVKESK. This CDR3 is 16 amino acids long. The CDR3 spells CASSQDRGRYYNEQFF. The CDR3 DNA sequence: TGTGCCAGCAGCCAAGATCGTGGCAGATACTACAATGAGCAGTTCTTC.

This clone came up a few times. CDR3 in amino acids: CASSLTGVTGNTIYF. The CDR3, as DNA: TGTGCCAGCAGCCTGACCGGGGTAACTGGAAACACCATATATTTT. The rearrangement links TRBV7-2 to TRBJ1-3; D not resolved. From germline, CDR1 is SGHTA and CDR2 FQGNSA. Trimming cost V 5 bases and J 2 bases, with 13 bases left between them. The CDR3 has 15 amino acids.

This clone was counted a few times. The rearrangement uses TRBV11-3 and TRBJ2-3; D unresolved. In germline, CDR1 is SGHNT, CDR2 YENEEA. Trimming left V 5 bases short and J 2 bases short, with 8 bases between. The CDR3 runs to 13 residues. The CDR3 bases are TGTGCCAGCAGCCTTCCCGCCACAGATACGCAGTATTTT. Translating gives CASSLPATDTQYF.

The V call is TRBV5-1, the J call TRBJ1-2; TRBD1 might be the D (6 bases). The V end lost 5 bases, the J end lost 8 bases, and 16 bases lay between the germline ends. Germline-derived CDR1 and CDR2 are SGHRS and YFSETQ. The length of the CDR3 is 13 residues. The CDR3 region has the DNA TGCGCCAGCAGGGCGTACAGGGAAAACGGCTACACCTTC. Protein product: CASRAYRENGYTF. Filled out from reference TRBV5-1 and TRBJ1-2, the complete variable domain reads KAGVTQTPRYLIKTRGQQVTLSCSPISGHRSVSWYQQTPGQGLQFLFEYFSETQRNKGNFPGRFSGRQFSNSRSEMNVSTLELGDSALYLCASRAYRENGYTFGSGTRLTVV.

This clone showed up just a few times. The genes are TRBV4-3 and TRBJ2-1, with 12 nucleotides matching TRBD2. The germline CDR1 and CDR2 sequences are LGHNA and YSLEER. This CDR3 comprises 17 residues. V shed 2 bases and J 4 bases; nucleotides not matched to a gene: 6. The CDR3 loop is CASSQRLTSGGYNEQFF. For the CDR3, the DNA is TGCGCCAGCAGCCAACGCCTCACTAGCGGGGGGTACAATGAGCAGTTCTTC.